These 16 T cell receptor beta chains originate from one sample sequenced in a study of T cells after yellow fever vaccination. TCRdb reanalysed the 5' RACE reads using MiXCR and keeps one entry per CDR3 protein. The sample records some 670,000 distinct CDR3 sequences, 10% to 15% being singletons. The sequenced sample was PBMCs, obtained on the day of the yellow fever booster vaccination. These receptors were collected from a man aged 30-40 years who received the YFV17D yellow fever vaccine.

This clonotype has at least ten counts. The genes are TRBV25-1 and TRBJ1-1; TRBD1 aligns across 11 bases. J was trimmed by 11 bases and V by 5 bases; bases with no gene match: 7. Per the germline V gene, CDR1 is MGHDK and CDR2 is SYGVNS. CDR3 length: 13 residues. The CDR3 nucleotides read TGTGCCAGCAGTATCCGGGACAGGGGGATTGCTTTCTTT. It encodes CASSIRDRGIAFF.

This clonotype was observed at least ten times. Germline and junction disagree at one end, which may indicate a read error. V and J are TRBV7-2 and TRBJ2-7, with TRBD1 matching over 7 bases. The germline V gene has CDR1 SGHTA and CDR2 FQGNSA. The CDR3 runs 14 residues. CDR3 sequence (DNA): TGCGCCAGCAGCCCTCGGACAGGTTCCTACGAGCAGTACTTC. Translating gives CASSPRTGSYEQYF.

The CDR3 sequence is CSVRDDLDEQFF. CDR3 DNA sequence: TGCAGCGTCAGGGATGATCTAGATGAGCAGTTCTTC. The chain links TRBV29-1 to TRBJ2-1; weak D call: TRBD1 (5 bases). Per germline, CDR1 SQVTM and CDR2 ANQGSEA. The CDR3 has 12 amino acids. V dropped 6 bases and J dropped 8 bases, with 14 bases sitting between them.

The chain links TRBV7-2 to TRBJ2-7; D is undetermined. CDR1 is SGHTA and CDR2 is FQGNSA in the germline V gene. V lost 2 bases and J lost 5, with 16 bases in between. The CDR3 length is 15 residues. The CDR3 here is CASSLMVGSRNEQYF. The DNA for the CDR3 is TGTGCCAGCAGCTTAATGGTCGGTTCGAGAAACGAGCAGTACTTC.

This clonotype was observed at least ten times. The chain joins TRBV7-2 to TRBJ2-5, with TRBD1 as a possible D gene (6 bases). The CDR3 has 16 residues. Germline V gene data show CDR1 as SGHTA and CDR2 as FQGNSA. Trimming stripped 4 bases from V and 4 bases from J, with 19 bases between. As DNA, the CDR3 is TGTGCCAGCAGCTCCGTTTTTCCTCAGGGGTTAGAGACCCAGTACTTC. Translation gives CASSSVFPQGLETQYF.

Ten or more counts support this clonotype. This chain links TRBV6-6 with TRBJ2-2, with unresolved D. There are 12 residues in the CDR3. Germline V CDR1 and CDR2: MNHNY, SVGAGI (reference sequence). V dropped 2 bases and J dropped 6 bases, with 4 bases sitting between them. CDR3 sequence: CASSYLAGELFF. The CDR3 DNA sequence: TGTGCCAGCAGTTACCTGGCCGGGGAGCTGTTTTTT.

V usage is TRBV6-1 and J usage is TRBJ2-1; weak D call: TRBD2 (6 bases). The V end lost 3 bases, the J end lost 0 bases, and 12 bases lay between the germline ends. Germline V gene data show CDR1 as MNHNS and CDR2 as SASEGT. The CDR3 length is 16 residues. In DNA form, the CDR3 reads TGTGCCAGCAGTGAGGACTACACTAGCTCCTACAATGAGCAGTTCTTC. It yields the protein CASSEDYTSSYNEQFF.

V usage is TRBV20-1 and J usage is TRBJ1-2; D ambiguous. Deletions cut 3 bases from V and 2 bases from J, with 4 bases between. This CDR3 contains 11 residues. The germline CDR1 and CDR2 sequences are DFQATT and SNEGSKA (reference sequence). The CDR3 sequence is CSASPNYGYTF. CDR3 bases: TGCAGTGCTAGTCCCAACTATGGCTACACCTTC.

This clonotype was observed a handful of times. The rearrangement uses TRBV2 and TRBJ2-1; TRBD2 matches at 7 bases. Germline trimming cut 7 bases from V and 4 bases from J; bases unmatched to any gene: 19. The CDR3 contains 18 residues. Germline loops: CDR1 SNHLY, CDR2 FYNNEI. CDR3 in amino acids: CASTGGLDGDHAYNEQFF. The CDR3 coding sequence is TGTGCCAGCACCGGAGGACTAGATGGAGATCACGCATACAATGAGCAGTTCTTC.

The chain uses TRBV15 and TRBJ2-5; unclear D gene. Trimming cost V 0 bases and J 6 bases, with 5 bases left between them. CDR3 length: 12 residues. The germline V gene has CDR1 LNHNV and CDR2 YYDKDF (reference sequence). This CDR3 reads CATSRDGQTQYF. CDR3 DNA: TGTGCCACCAGCAGAGATGGGCAGACCCAGTACTTC. The full variable domain, its missing parts supplied by reference TRBV15 and TRBJ2-5, is DAMVIQNPRYQVTQFGKPVTLSCSQTLNHNVMYWYQQKSSQAPKLLFHYYDKDFNNEADTPDNFQSRRPNTSFCFLDIRSPGLGDTAMYLCATSRDGQTQYFGPGTRLLVL.

The chain couples TRBV28 to TRBJ2-7, with D tentatively TRBD2 (5 bases). V lost 8 bases to trimming and J lost 2 bases, with 34 bases between them. CDR1 and CDR2 (germline): MDHEN, SYDVKM. The CDR3 consists of 20 residues. CDR3 nucleotides: TGTGCCAGCGCGAGGTCGGAGGTGCGGCTTACCTCAATTTATACCTACGAGCAGTACTTC. Residues: CASARSEVRLTSIYTYEQYF.

Comments on this clonotype: At one boundary the junction diverges from the germline segment, which might be a read error. The chain joins TRBV24-1 to TRBJ2-3, with 12 bases aligning to TRBD2. The CDR3 contains 16 residues. Germline V gene data show CDR1 as KGHDR and CDR2 as SFDVKD. Here the CDR3 DNA reads TGTGCCACCAGTGACCCCGGGACTAGCGGGCGAGATACGCGGTATTTT. This codes for CATSDPGTSGRDTRYF.

This clonotype was detected a few times. The gene calls are TRBV29-1 and TRBJ2-1; D remains ambiguous. With 5 bases removed from V and 1 base from J, the gap between germline ends came to 9 bases. Germline V CDR1 and CDR2: SQVTM, ANQGSEA. This CDR3 has 13 residues. This chain's CDR3 is CSVLSQSYNEQFF. The DNA for the CDR3 is TGCAGCGTTCTCAGCCAATCCTACAATGAGCAGTTCTTC.

The V call is TRBV6-5, the J call TRBJ2-7; D gene ambiguous. The CDR3 sequence is 12 residues long. V was cut by 8 bases and J by 2 bases, with 10 bases left in between. Per germline, CDR1 MNHEY and CDR2 SVGAGI. CDR3: CASATKPYEQYF. As DNA, the CDR3 is TGTGCCAGCGCCACGAAACCCTACGAGCAGTACTTC.

V gene TRBV7-2 combines with J gene TRBJ2-1; tentative D call: TRBD1 (6 bases). CDR1 SGHTA and CDR2 FQGNSA come from the germline V gene. The CDR3 has 13 amino acids. Trimming stripped 6 bases from V and 9 bases from J, with 15 bases between. This CDR3 reads CASRKTGPGEQFF. The DNA for the CDR3 is TGTGCCAGCAGGAAGACAGGCCCCGGTGAGCAGTTCTTC.

The chain is built from TRBV4-3 and TRBJ2-3; D gene unclear. Per germline, CDR1 LGHNA and CDR2 YSLEER. V was pared by 0 bases and J by 11 bases, with 15 bases between. The CDR3 is made up of 14 amino acids. CDR3 loop: CASSQEGARNRQYF. In nucleotides, the CDR3 is TGCGCCAGCAGCCAAGAAGGCGCGCGGAATAGGCAGTATTTT.